This is a list of T cell receptor beta chains from one sample in a study of cytomegalovirus exposure and HLA in healthy donors. The method was immunoSEQ multiplex PCR; TCRdb's version includes in-frame clones alone and lacks a portion of them. Of 150,000 to 200,000 clones listed, just under 80% were seen once; the top ten hold under 7%. Sequencing used PBMCs. The receptor source for this set is a woman in her thirties in good health and CMV-seropositive. The CDR3 runs from the conserved cysteine through the conserved F or W. The order of the fields is D gene, clone size, V gene, J gene, CDR3 protein, CDR3 DNA. A D gene is named only where the DNA matches it firmly. Size tells how often a clone was seen (once, few, many) or the class of an expanded clone, and some rows leave it out.

.	.	TRBV13	TRBJ1-4	CASSPYREYEKLFF	TGTGCCAGCAGCCCCTACAGGGAATATGAAAAACTGTTTTTT
.	.	TRBV15	TRBJ1-1	CATSRDRSTNTEAFF	TGTGCCACCAGCAGAGATCGATCTACGAACACTGAAGCTTTCTTT
.	.	TRBV19	TRBJ1-6	CASSRNAGATNSPLHF	TGTGCCAGTAGTAGAAACGCGGGGGCGACTAATTCACCCCTCCACTTT
.	.	TRBV14	TRBJ2-3	CASSQSWATDTQYF	TGTGCCAGCAGCCAGAGTTGGGCCACAGATACGCAGTATTTT
TRBD2	.	TRBV10-2	TRBJ2-3	CASSETGGRAPDTQYF	TGCGCCAGCAGTGAGACTGGCGGGAGGGCCCCAGATACGCAGTATTTT
.	.	TRBV2	TRBJ2-3	CASSEVVGPHTQYF	TGTGCCAGCAGTGAAGTCGTTGGGCCTCATACGCAGTATTTT
TRBD1	.	TRBV5-1	TRBJ1-6	CASSRGTVDSPLHF	TGCGCCAGCAGCCGTGGGACAGTAGACTCACCCCTCCACTTT
.	.	TRBV14	TRBJ1-4	CASRNTGRPYEKLFF	TGTGCCAGCAGGAATACAGGGCGACCGTATGAAAAACTGTTTTTT
TRBD1	.	TRBV28	TRBJ1-2	CASSLSAQGVYGYTF	TGTGCCAGCAGTTTATCGGCGCAGGGGGTCTATGGCTACACCTTC
.	once	TRBV14	TRBJ2-1	CASSQGLTNEQFF	TGTGCCAGCAGCCAAGGACTTACTAATGAGCAGTTCTTC
.	few	TRBV4-1	TRBJ2-1	CASSQESGRYNEQFF	TGCGCCAGCAGCCAAGAGAGCGGTCGCTACAATGAGCAGTTCTTC
.	few	TRBV7-2	TRBJ2-5	CASSMKVGGAARETQYF	TGTGCCAGCAGCATGAAAGTAGGCGGGGCAGCTCGGGAGACCCAGTACTTC
.	few	TRBV29-1	TRBJ2-1	CSVHGWGPVNEQFF	TGCAGCGTTCACGGGTGGGGGCCCGTCAATGAGCAGTTCTTC
TRBD1	.	TRBV19	TRBJ1-6	CASNTHRGNSPLHF	TGTGCCAGTAACACTCACAGGGGTAATTCACCCCTCCACTTT
TRBD2	.	TRBV5-4	TRBJ2-1	CASSLGPSGIDEQFF	TGTGCCAGCAGCTTGGGGCCCAGCGGGATTGATGAGCAGTTCTTC
.	.	TRBV2	TRBJ1-2	CATPTTYGYTF	TGTGCCACCCCGACAACCTATGGCTACACCTTC
.	.	TRBV7-9	TRBJ2-7	CATGDGNSYEQYF	TGCGCGACGGGGGACGGGAACTCCTACGAGCAGTACTTC
.	.	TRBV2	TRBJ2-2	CASTFTGTNTGELFF	TGTGCCAGCACCTTTACAGGGACGAACACCGGGGAGCTGTTTTTT
TRBD1	.	TRBV19	TRBJ1-2	CASSDTGGPFGYTF	TGTGCCAGTAGTGACACAGGGGGGCCCTTTGGCTACACCTTC
.	.	TRBV10-1	TRBJ1-5	CASSESKLGGQPQHF	TGCGCCAGCAGTGAGTCGAAATTAGGAGGTCAGCCCCAGCATTTT
.	.	TRBV5-8	TRBJ1-1	CASSPNGRGFPRNTEAFF	TGTGCCAGCAGCCCCAATGGAAGGGGGTTCCCGAGGAACACTGAAGCTTTCTTT
.	.	TRBV5-1	TRBJ1-1	CASSLGGGATEAFF	TGCGCCAGCAGCTTGGGGGGGGGCGCGACTGAAGCTTTCTTT
.	.	TRBV29-1	TRBJ2-5	CSAVPTGRETQYF	TGCAGCGCAGTACCCACGGGTAGAGAGACCCAGTACTTC
.	.	TRBV5-6	TRBJ2-4	CASSLRGPQNIQYF	TGTGCCAGCAGCCTGAGAGGGCCTCAAAACATTCAGTACTTC
TRBD2	once	TRBV28	TRBJ2-3	CASSLTSPGTDTQYF	TGTGCCAGCAGTTTGACTAGCCCTGGCACAGATACGCAGTATTTT
.	.	TRBV5-4	TRBJ2-7	CASNDEPPAYEQYF	TGTGCCAGCAACGATGAGCCCCCCGCCTACGAGCAGTACTTC
.	.	TRBV5-4	TRBJ2-6	CASSRSGGPGANVLTF	TGTGCCAGCAGCCGCTCCGGGGGGCCAGGGGCCAACGTCCTGACTTTC
.	.	TRBV4-3	TRBJ2-7	CASSQDGGCEQYF	TGCGCCAGCAGCCAAGATGGAGGGTGCGAGCAGTACTTC